Listed below are T cell receptor beta chains from one sample, sequenced in a study of T cells after yellow fever vaccination. TCRdb reprocessed the 5' RACE reads via MiXCR and lists one record per CDR3 protein. This sample has around 56,000 distinct CDR3 sequences; approximately 6% occur once, and the top ten carry roughly 31%. This sample comprised PBMCs, either bulk or a sorted T-cell subset (CD4+, CD8+, memory, or dextramer-sorted; not recorded which), obtained on the day of the yellow fever booster vaccination. Receptors were obtained from a man aged 18-30 years who received the YFV17D yellow fever vaccine. The CDR3 runs from the conserved cysteine through the conserved F or W. D genes are given only for firm matches. Clone size is shown for a subset of rows, as once, few, many or a class of expanded clone.

cdr3_length: 14
d_call: .
j_call: TRBJ1-5
v_call: TRBV10-2
clone_size: many
cdr3_nt: TGCGCCAGCAGTTCTGTCGATAGCAATCAGCCCCAGCATTTT
cdr3_aa: CASSSVDSNQPQHF

cdr3_length: 17
d_call: .
j_call: TRBJ2-3
v_call: TRBV10-3
clone_size: .
cdr3_nt: TGTGCCATCAGTGAGTCGAGGGGGCGGGGAAGCACAGATACGCAGTATTTT
cdr3_aa: CAISESRGRGSTDTQYF

cdr3_length: 15
d_call: .
j_call: TRBJ2-5
v_call: TRBV7-9
clone_size: few
cdr3_nt: TGTGCCAGCAGCTTAGTTGCTGCCTTCCAAGAGACCCAGTACTTC
cdr3_aa: CASSLVAAFQETQYF

cdr3_length: 15
d_call: TRBD1
j_call: TRBJ2-3
v_call: TRBV24-1
clone_size: .
cdr3_nt: TGTGCCACCAGTGGAGGGGGCTCTAGCACAGATACGCAGTATTTT
cdr3_aa: CATSGGGSSTDTQYF

cdr3_length: 16
d_call: TRBD1
j_call: TRBJ1-5
v_call: TRBV4-2
clone_size: few
cdr3_nt: TGTGCCAGCAGCCAAGACACACAGGGGTTAGATCAGCCCCAGCATTTT
cdr3_aa: CASSQDTQGLDQPQHF

cdr3_length: 15
d_call: TRBD2
j_call: TRBJ2-2
v_call: TRBV7-6
clone_size: many
cdr3_nt: TGTGCCAGCAGCTTCCAGCGGGGGGTTACCGGGGAGCTGTTTTTT
cdr3_aa: CASSFQRGVTGELFF

cdr3_length: 14
d_call: .
j_call: TRBJ1-5
v_call: TRBV25-1
clone_size: .
cdr3_nt: TGTGCCAGCAGTGAGGCCCAGGGCAATCAGCCCCAGCATTTT
cdr3_aa: CASSEAQGNQPQHF

cdr3_length: 12
d_call: .
j_call: TRBJ1-6
v_call: TRBV6-5
clone_size: .
cdr3_nt: TGTGCCAGCAGGGACTCTATTGCACCCCTCCACTTT
cdr3_aa: CASRDSIAPLHF

cdr3_length: 13
d_call: .
j_call: TRBJ1-1
v_call: TRBV14
clone_size: many
cdr3_nt: TGTGCCAGCCAGGCGAGGGGGAGCACTGAAGCTTTCTTT
cdr3_aa: CASQARGSTEAFF

cdr3_length: 15
d_call: .
j_call: TRBJ1-5
v_call: TRBV5-1
clone_size: few
cdr3_nt: TGCGCCAGCAGCTTGGCCTCGGGGCTCAATCAGCCCCAGCATTTT
cdr3_aa: CASSLASGLNQPQHF

cdr3_length: 17
d_call: TRBD1
j_call: TRBJ2-3
v_call: TRBV27
clone_size: many
cdr3_nt: TGTGCCAGCAGTTTAGGGACAGGAGGGTTTAGCGCAGATACGCAGTATTTT
cdr3_aa: CASSLGTGGFSADTQYF

cdr3_length: 17
d_call: .
j_call: TRBJ1-5
v_call: TRBV6-2/TRBV6-3
clone_size: .
cdr3_nt: TGTGCCAGCAGTTACGCGGCAGGGAGACCGAGCAATCAGCCCCAGCATTTT
cdr3_aa: CASSYAAGRPSNQPQHF

cdr3_length: 14
d_call: TRBD1
j_call: TRBJ1-1
v_call: TRBV4-1
clone_size: many
cdr3_nt: TGCGCCAGCAGCAGGACAGGGGCGGGGACTGAAGCTTTCTTT
cdr3_aa: CASSRTGAGTEAFF

cdr3_length: 14
d_call: .
j_call: TRBJ2-5
v_call: TRBV2
clone_size: few
cdr3_nt: TGTGCCAGCAGTGAACGGGGGATGAGGGAGACCCAGTACTTC
cdr3_aa: CASSERGMRETQYF

cdr3_length: 12
d_call: .
j_call: TRBJ2-5
v_call: TRBV7-2
clone_size: many
cdr3_nt: TGTGCCAGCAGCTTAGACGGGAGGACCCAGTACTTC
cdr3_aa: CASSLDGRTQYF

cdr3_length: 16
d_call: .
j_call: TRBJ1-5
v_call: TRBV7-6
clone_size: few
cdr3_nt: TGTGCCAGCAGCTTAGATTCCAGGGGAGGCAATCAGCCCCAGCATTTT
cdr3_aa: CASSLDSRGGNQPQHF

cdr3_length: 15
d_call: TRBD2
j_call: TRBJ2-3
v_call: TRBV29-1
clone_size: many
cdr3_nt: TGCAGCGTCCAGGCCAGCGGGGGTCCCACAGATACGCAGTATTTT
cdr3_aa: CSVQASGGPTDTQYF

cdr3_length: 15
d_call: TRBD2
j_call: TRBJ2-7
v_call: TRBV6-2/TRBV6-3
clone_size: few
cdr3_nt: TGTGCCAGCAGTCTTAGGAGACTAGCGGGGGACGAGCAGTACTTC
cdr3_aa: CASSLRRLAGDEQYF

cdr3_length: 18
d_call: .
j_call: TRBJ2-6
v_call: TRBV6-5
clone_size: few
cdr3_nt: TGTGCCAGCAGTTACCGGCCCCTCCCCCCGGCTGGGGCCAACGTCCTGACTTTC
cdr3_aa: CASSYRPLPPAGANVLTF

cdr3_length: 15
d_call: TRBD1
j_call: TRBJ2-2
v_call: TRBV24-1
clone_size: few
cdr3_nt: TGTGCCACCAGTGACCGTTGGGACAGGGCCGGGGAGCTGTTTTTT
cdr3_aa: CATSDRWDRAGELFF

cdr3_length: 14
d_call: .
j_call: TRBJ1-6
v_call: TRBV6-5
clone_size: many
cdr3_nt: TGTGCCAGCAGTTACTCCGCACAGGTTTTGCCCCTCCACTTT
cdr3_aa: CASSYSAQVLPLHF

cdr3_length: 13
d_call: .
j_call: TRBJ1-6
v_call: TRBV4-3
clone_size: many
cdr3_nt: TGCGCCAGCAGCCAAGATCTAGGGTCACCCCTCCACTTT
cdr3_aa: CASSQDLGSPLHF

cdr3_length: 13
d_call: .
j_call: TRBJ2-7
v_call: TRBV4-2
clone_size: .
cdr3_nt: TGTGCCAGCCGAGGGGACGGCTCGGGGGAGCAGTACTTC
cdr3_aa: CASRGDGSGEQYF

cdr3_length: 18
d_call: .
j_call: TRBJ2-5
v_call: TRBV2
clone_size: few
cdr3_nt: TGTGCCAGCAGTGAAGTTGACTGGGGTAGACAAGACCAAGAGACCCAGTACTTC
cdr3_aa: CASSEVDWGRQDQETQYF

cdr3_length: 15
d_call: .
j_call: TRBJ1-1
v_call: TRBV9
clone_size: .
cdr3_nt: TGTGCCAGCAGCGTGGACAGCTCTGGAACTACTGAAGCTTTCTTT
cdr3_aa: CASSVDSSGTTEAFF

cdr3_length: 15
d_call: .
j_call: TRBJ2-2
v_call: TRBV7-6
clone_size: .
cdr3_nt: TGTGCCACCATATCCCGGAAGGAAAACACCGGGGAGCTGTTTTTT
cdr3_aa: CATISRKENTGELFF

cdr3_length: 14
d_call: TRBD2
j_call: TRBJ2-5
v_call: TRBV20-1
clone_size: .
cdr3_nt: TGCAGTGCTAGAGATACTAGCGGGGGTTCAGCCCAGTACTTC
cdr3_aa: CSARDTSGGSAQYF

cdr3_length: 15
d_call: TRBD1
j_call: TRBJ1-1
v_call: TRBV9
clone_size: many
cdr3_nt: TGTGCCAGCAGCCAGACGGGACAGGCCTTCGAAGTAGCTTTCTTT
cdr3_aa: CASSQTGQAFEVAFF

cdr3_length: 14
d_call: .
j_call: TRBJ2-3
v_call: TRBV20-1
clone_size: many
cdr3_nt: TGCAGTGCTCCTACCATGAAGGGCTTCGGTACGCAGTATTTT
cdr3_aa: CSAPTMKGFGTQYF

cdr3_length: 11
d_call: .
j_call: TRBJ1-1
v_call: TRBV29-1
clone_size: many
cdr3_nt: TGCAGCGTCCAAAGAGCCGGGACTCCCTTCTTT
cdr3_aa: CSVQRAGTPFF

cdr3_length: 13
d_call: .
j_call: TRBJ1-1
v_call: TRBV9
clone_size: few
cdr3_nt: TGTGCCAGCAGCCCCAGAGGGATCACTGAAGCTTTCTTT
cdr3_aa: CASSPRGITEAFF

cdr3_length: 15
d_call: TRBD2
j_call: TRBJ2-1
v_call: TRBV9
clone_size: many
cdr3_nt: TGTGCCAGCGCCCCCGGGACTAGCGCTTCCAATGAGCAGTTCTTC
cdr3_aa: CASAPGTSASNEQFF

cdr3_length: 17
d_call: TRBD1
j_call: TRBJ2-2
v_call: TRBV2
clone_size: many
cdr3_nt: TGTGCCAGCAATCGGGACAGGGGGCCCCCAGGGCCCGGGGAGCTGTTTTTT
cdr3_aa: CASNRDRGPPGPGELFF

cdr3_length: 15
d_call: .
j_call: TRBJ1-1
v_call: TRBV9
clone_size: few
cdr3_nt: TGTGCCAGCAGCCCCCAGCCCGGACTGAACACTGAAGCTTTCTTT
cdr3_aa: CASSPQPGLNTEAFF

cdr3_length: 13
d_call: .
j_call: TRBJ2-7
v_call: TRBV9
clone_size: many
cdr3_nt: TGTGCCAGCAGCGTAGAGGGGGGGCACGAGCAGTACTTC
cdr3_aa: CASSVEGGHEQYF

cdr3_length: 13
d_call: .
j_call: TRBJ1-5
v_call: TRBV19
clone_size: few
cdr3_nt: TGTGCCAGTAGTATGGTAGCGGCTGGACCCCAGCATTTT
cdr3_aa: CASSMVAAGPQHF

cdr3_length: 13
d_call: .
j_call: TRBJ2-1
v_call: TRBV10-3
clone_size: few
cdr3_nt: TGTGCCATCAGTGAAGGGGAATACAATGAGCAGTTCTTC
cdr3_aa: CAISEGEYNEQFF

cdr3_length: 14
d_call: .
j_call: TRBJ2-2
v_call: TRBV4-3
clone_size: .
cdr3_nt: TGCGCCAGCAGCCAAGCGGAAGGGGCCGGGAAGCTGTTTTTT
cdr3_aa: CASSQAEGAGKLFF

cdr3_length: 14
d_call: TRBD2
j_call: TRBJ2-1
v_call: TRBV4-2
clone_size: many
cdr3_nt: TGTGCCAGCAGCCAGCGACTAGCGGACAATGAGCAGTTCTTC
cdr3_aa: CASSQRLADNEQFF

cdr3_length: 15
d_call: .
j_call: TRBJ2-1
v_call: TRBV4-1
clone_size: .
cdr3_nt: TGCGCCAGCAGCCAAGGAAGGGGGACCTACAATGAGCAGTTCTTC
cdr3_aa: CASSQGRGTYNEQFF

cdr3_length: 17
d_call: TRBD2
j_call: TRBJ2-1
v_call: TRBV7-2
clone_size: .
cdr3_nt: TGTGCCAGCAGCGCCGGACTAGCGAGACCCCGCTACAATGAGCAGTTCTTC
cdr3_aa: CASSAGLARPRYNEQFF

cdr3_length: 18
d_call: .
j_call: TRBJ1-4
v_call: TRBV6-6
clone_size: many
cdr3_nt: TGTGCCAGCAGTTTCGGACCGGGGGTAGGAAGTTCTAATGAAAAACTGTTTTTT
cdr3_aa: CASSFGPGVGSSNEKLFF

cdr3_length: 14
d_call: .
j_call: TRBJ2-7
v_call: TRBV12-3/TRBV12-4
clone_size: .
cdr3_nt: TGTGCCAGCAGTTTACAGAGTACTGGCTACGAGCAGTACTTC
cdr3_aa: CASSLQSTGYEQYF

cdr3_length: 13
d_call: .
j_call: TRBJ2-2
v_call: TRBV28
clone_size: .
cdr3_nt: TGTGCCAGCAGTTTCGGGAACACCGGGGAGCTGTTTTTT
cdr3_aa: CASSFGNTGELFF

cdr3_length: 12
d_call: .
j_call: TRBJ2-2
v_call: TRBV5-5
clone_size: .
cdr3_nt: TGTGCCAGCAGCTTGTTACGAGGGGAGCTGTTTTTT
cdr3_aa: CASSLLRGELFF

cdr3_length: 14
d_call: .
j_call: TRBJ2-5
v_call: TRBV18
clone_size: many
cdr3_nt: TGTGCCAGCTCACCAGGGGTGCCCGGGGAGACCCAGTACTTC
cdr3_aa: CASSPGVPGETQYF

cdr3_length: 13
d_call: .
j_call: TRBJ1-5
v_call: TRBV7-2
clone_size: many
cdr3_nt: TGTGCCAGCAGCCGGGACATCGATCAGCCCCAGCATTTT
cdr3_aa: CASSRDIDQPQHF

cdr3_length: 14
d_call: .
j_call: TRBJ2-1
v_call: TRBV12-3/TRBV12-4
clone_size: many
cdr3_nt: TGTGCCAGCATCAACCTCGGACGTGACAATGAGCAGTTCTTC
cdr3_aa: CASINLGRDNEQFF

cdr3_length: 12
d_call: .
j_call: TRBJ2-3
v_call: TRBV5-6
clone_size: many
cdr3_nt: TGTGCCAGCACCATTATAGCAGATACGCAGTATTTT
cdr3_aa: CASTIIADTQYF